The 2 T cell receptor beta chains below come from one sample, sequenced in a study of CD8+ T cells in alopecia areata. Sequencing templates came from extracted RNA that was reverse transcribed into cDNA. The table came from immunoSEQ multiplex PCR; TCRdb's copy has only in-frame clones and leaves some out. The sample lists about 87,000 clones; around 70% were seen once. The treatment denotes: oral pan-JAK inhibitor, 5-10 mg twice daily. Sequencing was performed on CD8+ T cells sorted from blood, taken between weeks 44 and 45, from a patient treated with tofacitinib. These receptor sequences come from a human donor with alopecia areata.

This clone was seen a few times. The chain recombines TRBV29-1 with TRBJ1-2, with 8 bases aligning to TRBD1. In germline, CDR1 is SQVTM, CDR2 ANQGSEA. The CDR3 extends over 13 amino acids. Trimming cost V 5 bases and J 3 bases; bases outside gene matches: 5. CDR3 sequence (DNA): TGCAGCGTTAGACAGGGGTTACACTATGGCTACACCTTC. Protein sequence: CSVRQGLHYGYTF.

V gene TRBV7-2 combines with J gene TRBJ2-1; unclear D gene. Germline V lookup: CDR1 SGHTA, CDR2 FQGNSA. The V and J ends lost 2 bases and 7 bases respectively, with 18 bases between them. The CDR3 contains 16 residues. CDR3 sequence: CASSLNREGIENEQFF. The DNA for the CDR3 is TGTGCCAGCAGCTTAAATCGAGAAGGAATAGAGAATGAGCAGTTCTTC.